This TCR beta chain was recorded in a study of blood T cell repertoires in COVID-19. Study-level background: For recovered donors of Cohort 3, there were two negative PCRs, clearance, or symptom resolution. The United States, Italy and Spain provided the acute and convalescent COVID-19 samples.

Only in-frame clones appear in the TCRdb table, and some are missing; sequencing was by immunoSEQ multiplex PCR. The sample has around 290,000 clones; more than 75% are singletons. There are 15 residues in the CDR3. V lost 6 bases and J lost 7; bases outside the gene matches: 11. In germline, CDR1 is MDHEN, CDR2 SYDVKM. Cohorts were assigned according to the clinical history that participants reported. The chain is built from TRBV28 and TRBJ1-5; TRBD1 matches at 8 bases. This TCR came from a woman aged 55-70 years in a cohort exposed to, infected with or recovered from COVID-19 (not recorded which). Sequences were obtained from PBMCs or T cells enriched from blood (not recorded which). In nucleotides, the CDR3 is TGTGCCAGCAGGGGAGCGACAGGGGCCGGGCAGCCCCAGCATTTT. This translates into CASRGATGAGQPQHF.